One and the same sample provided the 7 T cell receptor beta chains below, sequenced in a study of cytomegalovirus exposure and HLA in healthy donors. The primer mix had 60 Vbeta and 13 Jbeta primers. Using immunoSEQ multiplex PCR, the repertoire was profiled, and TCRdb retains in-frame clones only, with some absent. The sample includes 200,000 to 250,000 clones, about 80% of them seen just once. Material for sequencing was PBMCs. The receptors stem from a woman between 40 and 50 years old in good health and CMV-seronegative.

This clone was seen only a few times. The chain couples TRBV6-5 to TRBJ1-1; TRBD1 might be the D (5 bases). V lost 9 bases, J lost 8 bases, and 13 bases lay in between. This CDR3 is built from 11 residues. The germline V gene encodes CDR1 MNHEY and CDR2 SVGAGI. CDR3 DNA sequence: TGTGCCAGTGAGCTTACAGGAGAAGCTTTCTTT. This translates into CASELTGEAFF.

This chain links TRBV2 with TRBJ2-7; D unresolved. Per the germline V gene, CDR1 is SNHLY and CDR2 is FYNNEI. This CDR3 is built from 11 residues. V shed 5 bases and J shed 5 bases, with 7 bases lying between them. The DNA of the CDR3 is TGTGCCAGCAGTCCGTTCGACGAGCAGTACTTC. Its translation is CASSPFDEQYF. Full variable domain (outside the CDR3, taken from reference TRBV2 and TRBJ2-7): EPEVTQTPSHQVTQMGQEVILRCVPISNHLYFYWYRQILGQKVEFLVSFYNNEISEKSEIFDDQFSVERPDGSNFTLKIRSTKLEDSAMYFCASSPFDEQYFGPGTRLTVT.

The CDR3 sequence: CAISPTGGGDTIYF. The DNA for the CDR3 is TGTGCCATTTCCCCAACAGGGGGAGGAGACACCATATATTTT. The rearrangement links TRBV28 to TRBJ1-3, with 8 bases lining up with TRBD1. Germline V gives CDR1 MDHEN, CDR2 SYDVKM. The CDR3 is made up of 14 amino acids. V shed 10 bases and J 8 bases; nucleotides not matched to a gene: 13.

The chain links TRBV13 to TRBJ1-1; D is unclear. The CDR3 is made up of 13 amino acids. The germline V gene has CDR1 PRHDT and CDR2 FYEKMQ (reference sequence). V lost 3 bases, J lost 0 bases, and 5 bases lay in between. This CDR3 is CASSFTMNTEAFF. In nucleotides, the CDR3 is TGTGCCAGCAGCTTCACTATGAACACTGAAGCTTTCTTT. Variable domain in full (rest from reference TRBV13 and TRBJ1-1): AAGVIQSPRHLIKEKRETATLKCYPIPRHDTVYWYQQGPGQDPQFLISFYEKMQSDKGSIPDRFSAQQFSDYHSELNMSSLELGDSALYFCASSFTMNTEAFFGQGTRLTVV.

The chain is built from TRBV4-1 and TRBJ2-7; 7 positions agree with TRBD1. This CDR3 has 14 residues. Germline V CDR1 and CDR2: MGHRA, YSYEKL. Unmatched junction bases numbered 13, after V lost 11 bases and J lost 3 bases. The CDR3 nucleotides are TGCGCCTCTTCTCCCGGGACAGCTAACTACGAGCAGTACTTC. Its protein product is CASSPGTANYEQYF.

The V gene is TRBV10-3, the J gene TRBJ2-3; no definite D call. Germline-derived CDR1 and CDR2 are ENHRY and SYGVKD. CDR3 length: 14 residues. Trimming took 8 bases from V and 1 from J, leaving 13 bases between them. CDR3 sequence: CAIGAGTRTDTQYF. For the CDR3, the DNA is TGTGCCATCGGCGCAGGAACTCGCACAGATACGCAGTATTTT.

V and J are TRBV5-6 and TRBJ2-7; D possibly corresponds to TRBD1 (6 bases). CDR1 and CDR2 from the germline V gene are SGHDT and YYEEEE. The CDR3 is 15 amino acids. Trimming stripped 0 bases from V and 2 bases from J, with 12 bases between. The CDR3 protein is CASSLGQGTTYEQYF. The CDR3 coding sequence is TGTGCCAGCAGCTTGGGCCAGGGGACGACCTACGAGCAGTACTTC.